The clone carrying this T cell receptor beta chain was recorded many times. The antigen is unknown. V was shortened by 1 base and J by 7 bases, with 11 bases between the two germline ends. The CDR3 is 13 residues long. Germline V gives CDR1 LNHDA, CDR2 SQIVND (reference sequence). The data are from a study of cytotoxic CD8 clonotypes in ibrutinib-treated CLL. Across the study: Outcomes included around 24 partial and 2 complete responses; after median roughly 71 months, approximately 14 stayed remitted and approximately 12 progressed. Regarding the study as a whole: Sampling of sustained-remission and progressing patients occurred at differing times.

Some clones are missing from TCRdb's copy, which holds only in-frame ones; the method was immunoSEQ multiplex PCR. Among some 100,000 clones listed, approximately 58% were seen once. The specimen comprised PBMCs, sampled after 24 months of ibrutinib treatment. This TCR derives from a human donor with chronic lymphocytic leukemia. The rearrangement links TRBV19 to TRBJ2-7, with a weak D call TRBD2 (6 bases). For the CDR3, the DNA is TGTGCCAGTAGTATAGGATCCGGGGGTGAGCAGTACTTC. It translates to CASSIGSGGEQYF.